This entry lists 6 T cell receptor beta chains sequenced from one sample in a study of cytomegalovirus exposure and HLA in healthy donors. The table came from immunoSEQ multiplex PCR; TCRdb's copy has only in-frame clones and leaves some out. The table lists roughly 150,000 clones, 85% to 90% of them singletons. The sequenced sample consisted of PBMCs. The receptors derive from a woman in her late teens or twenties in good health and CMV-seropositive.

The sample holds a few counts of this clone. The V gene is TRBV9, the J gene TRBJ2-1; no reliable D call. This CDR3 contains 13 residues. Trimming shortened V by 0 bases and J by 7 bases, and 8 bases separated the two germline ends. Germline CDR1 and CDR2: SGDLS and YYNGEE. The chain's CDR3 is CASSVDPLNEQFF. The CDR3 bases are TGTGCCAGCAGCGTAGACCCACTTAATGAGCAGTTCTTC. Looking up the rest from reference TRBV9 and TRBJ2-1 gives the full variable domain: DSGVTQTPKHLITATGQRVTLRCSPRSGDLSVYWYQQSLDQGLQFLIQYYNGEERAKGNILERFSAQQFPDLHSELNLSSLELGDSALYFCASSVDPLNEQFFGPGTRLTVL.

The gene calls are TRBV5-4 and TRBJ2-7; D is uncertain. Germline V CDR1 and CDR2: SGHNT, YYREEE (reference sequence). CDR3 length: 14 amino acids. Deletions cut 0 bases from V and 7 bases from J, with 14 bases between. The CDR3 here is CASSLDRKLREQYF. The CDR3 region has the DNA TGTGCCAGCAGCTTGGACCGTAAGCTACGAGAGCAGTACTTC.

The chain combines TRBV6-6 with TRBJ2-7, with 9 bases lining up with TRBD1. The V gene's germline CDR1 is MNHNY and CDR2 SVGAGI (reference sequence). The CDR3 extends over 15 amino acids. V trimming: 6 bases; J trimming: 4 bases; junction bases outside the gene matches: 10. CDR3: CASRLGDRVLYEQYF. The CDR3 coding sequence is TGTGCCAGCAGGCTTGGGGACAGGGTCTTGTACGAGCAGTACTTC.

The CDR3 here is CASSFRTGRYNEQFF. As DNA, the CDR3 is TGTGCCAGCAGCTTTCGGACAGGGAGATACAATGAGCAGTTCTTC. This chain uses TRBV7-2 with TRBJ2-1, with TRBD1 identical over 8 bases. The CDR3 is 15 residues long. Germline CDR1 reads SGHTA; CDR2 reads FQGNSA. Unmatched junction bases numbered 5, after V lost 3 bases and J lost 4 bases. Complete variable domain (other parts from reference TRBV7-2 and TRBJ2-1): GAGVSQSPSNKVTEKGKDVELRCDPISGHTALYWYRQSLGQGLEFLIYFQGNSAPDKSGLPSDRFSAERTGGSVSTLTIQRTQQEDSAVYLCASSFRTGRYNEQFFGPGTRLTVL.

The chain has TRBV5-4 and TRBJ2-4; 8 nucleotides line up with TRBD2. CDR1 SGHNT and CDR2 YYREEE come from the germline V gene (reference sequence). The CDR3 is made up of 16 amino acids. The V and J ends lost 0 bases and 1 base, in that order; junction bases with no gene match: 3. The CDR3 reads CASSLDGRAAKNIQYF. The CDR3 DNA is TGTGCCAGCAGCTTGGACGGGAGGGCCGCCAAAAACATTCAGTACTTC.

Points on this clone: Compared with germline, one end of the junction differs, possibly owing to a read error. The chain has TRBV7-2 and TRBJ1-2; D uncertain. Germline values: CDR1 SGHTA, CDR2 FQGNSA. This CDR3 region has 11 residues. The CDR3 sequence: CASSLGLELAF. The DNA of the CDR3 is TGTGCCAGCAGCTTAGGTCTAGAACTAGCTTTC.